These 30 T cell receptor beta chains were all obtained from the same sample, sequenced in a study of T-cell memory formation after mild COVID-19. TCRdb re-derived calls from the 5' RACE reads in MiXCR, one entry per CDR3 protein. The repertoire includes more than 85,000 distinct CDR3 sequences, more than 9.5% of them detected once, and around 39% sits in the top ten. Sequenced material: PBMCs or a T cell subset sorted from them (not recorded which). The receptors were sampled from a man aged 18 to 30 who had mild COVID-19 (a few samples of this study predate the infection). Cell type and time point are not known.

The table lists this clonotype with a few counts. This sequence joins TRBV20-1 and TRBJ1-5; D call uncertain. The germline V and J ends were trimmed by 5 bases and 3 bases, with 14 bases remaining between them. Germline CDR1 and CDR2: DFQATT and SNEGSKA (reference sequence). The CDR3 covers 14 residues. This CDR3 is CSAATLRVNQPQHF. CDR3 coding DNA: TGCAGTGCTGCCACCTTACGTGTCAATCAGCCCCAGCATTTT.

This clonotype occurred many times. The V and J genes are TRBV7-9 and TRBJ2-7; 10 bases map to TRBD2. CDR1 is SEHNR and CDR2 is FQNEAQ in the germline V gene (reference sequence). Germline trimming cut 3 bases from V and 1 base from J; bases unmatched to any gene: 6. The CDR3 totals 16 residues. CDR3 in amino acids: CASSLPTSGASYEQYF. As DNA, the CDR3 is TGTGCCAGCAGCTTGCCCACTAGCGGGGCTTCCTACGAGCAGTACTTC.

This clonotype was seen at least ten times. The V call is TRBV4-1, the J call TRBJ2-1, with 7 bases that match TRBD2. Germline-derived CDR1 and CDR2 are MGHRA and YSYEKL. CDR3 length: 13 amino acids. After removal of 1 base from V and 10 bases from J, the junction contained 4 bases not matched to a gene. In DNA, the CDR3 is TGCGCCAGCAGCCAAGTAGGGACTAACGAGCAGTTCTTC. It codes for CASSQVGTNEQFF.

V usage is TRBV4-1 and J usage is TRBJ2-7, with D uncertain. The germline V gene has CDR1 MGHRA and CDR2 YSYEKL. The CDR3 loop spans 13 amino acids. Trimming took off 4 bases at V and 5 bases at J, with 12 bases between the two ends. The CDR3 region has the DNA TGCGCCAGCAGCCGTGGGGTGGGGAACGAGCAGTACGTC. Encoded protein: CASSRGVGNEQYV.

The chain combines TRBV7-2 with TRBJ2-1, with TRBD2 matching over 8 bases. CDR1 is SGHTA and CDR2 is FQGNSA in the germline V gene. The length of the CDR3 is 17 residues. The junction had 9 bases not matched to a gene; V was cut back by 2 bases and J by 3 bases. CDR3 DNA sequence: TGTGCCAGCAGCTTATGGGATGGCGGGGGGAGCTACAATGAGCAGTTCTTC. It specifies CASSLWDGGGSYNEQFF.

The rearrangement joins TRBV9 to TRBJ2-3, with 9 positions matching TRBD1. CDR3 size: 15 residues. Trimming took 0 bases from V and 3 from J; bases not matched to a gene: 2. Germline values: CDR1 SGDLS, CDR2 YYNGEE. This chain's CDR3 is CASSVEGQGTDTQYF. CDR3 bases: TGTGCCAGCAGCGTAGAGGGACAGGGAACAGATACGCAGTATTTT.

The rearrangement uses TRBV5-4 and TRBJ2-3; 12 bases align to TRBD2. CDR3 length equals 16 residues. Germline CDR1 SGHNT, CDR2 YYREEE (reference sequence). V was pared by 4 bases and J by 2 bases, with 5 bases of the junction left unmatched. The CDR3 loop is CASSPGTSGFTDTQYF. In DNA, the CDR3 is TGTGCCAGCAGCCCGGGGACTAGCGGGTTCACAGATACGCAGTATTTT.

Only a few counts were recorded for this clonotype. The DNA for the CDR3 is TGTGCCAGCAGCCAAGATTCAGCGGTTTTCGGCTCCTACGAGCAGTACTTC. Protein sequence: CASSQDSAVFGSYEQYF. The rearrangement links TRBV4-2 to TRBJ2-7, with TRBD2 as a possible D gene (5 bases). The V end was cut by 0 bases, the J end by 0 bases, with 15 bases between. Germline loops: CDR1 LGHNA, CDR2 YNFKEQ. This CDR3 is built from 17 residues.

This chain links TRBV3-1 with TRBJ2-7, with TRBD2 as a possible D gene (6 bases). In germline, CDR1 is LGHDT, CDR2 YNNKEL (reference sequence). With 5 bases removed from V and 2 bases from J, the gap between germline ends came to 19 bases. This CDR3 region has 16 residues. In nucleotides, the CDR3 is TGTGCCAGCAGCAAAAACGGGAGAAGATTCCCCTACGAGCAGTACTTC. Translation gives CASSKNGRRFPYEQYF.

The chain combines TRBV10-2 with TRBJ2-1, with D possibly being TRBD1 (6 bases). This CDR3 contains 15 residues. V lost 6 bases and J lost 4, with 16 bases in between. The germline V gene has CDR1 WSHSY and CDR2 SAAADI. The CDR3 is CASRVSGGQYNEQFF. The CDR3 DNA follows: TGCGCCAGCAGGGTGTCGGGCGGACAGTACAATGAGCAGTTCTTC.

This clonotype was detected ten times or more. In DNA, the CDR3 is TGCAGTGCTAGAGATAGTAGTGACCCGTCAAATGAGCAGTTCTTC. Its translation is CSARDSSDPSNEQFF. V usage is TRBV20-1 and J usage is TRBJ2-1; D ambiguous. The germline CDR1 and CDR2 sequences are DFQATT and SNEGSKA (reference sequence). The CDR3 loop spans 15 amino acids. V was cut by 0 bases and J by 7 bases, with 16 bases left in between.

J is TRBJ2-3 and V is TRBV11-2; D is uncertain. CDR1 and CDR2 from the germline V gene are SGHAT and FQNNGV. The V and J ends lost 1 base and 5 bases respectively, with 10 bases between them. The CDR3 covers 14 residues. CDR3 nucleotides: TGTGCCAGCAGCTTAGCTTCGATCCTAGATACGCAGTATTTT. It is translated as CASSLASILDTQYF.

This clonotype appeared a few times. The chain uses TRBV7-9 and TRBJ1-2; D is ambiguous. CDR3 length: 12 amino acids. Deletions cut 5 bases from V and 4 bases from J, with 8 bases between. Germline-derived CDR1 and CDR2 are SEHNR and FQNEAQ (reference sequence). CDR3: CASSPGIYGYTF. The CDR3 nucleotides read TGTGCCAGCAGCCCGGGAATCTATGGCTACACCTTC.

This clonotype has at least ten counts. The chain carries TRBV9 and TRBJ2-5, with D maybe TRBD1 (6 bases). Germline loops: CDR1 SGDLS, CDR2 YYNGEE. This CDR3 is 16 amino acids long. Trimming took off 3 bases at V and 5 bases at J, with 20 bases between the two ends. The CDR3 region is CASSGKTGTLGETQYF. The CDR3, as DNA: TGTGCCAGCAGCGGAAAGACAGGCACCTTAGGGGAGACCCAGTACTTC.

V and J are TRBV6-1 and TRBJ1-5; possibly TRBD1 for D (5 bases). The CDR3 extends over 15 amino acids. CDR1 and CDR2 from the germline V gene are MNHNS and SASEGT. V lost 1 base, J lost 2 bases, and 9 bases lay in between. The CDR3 DNA sequence: TGTGCCAGCAGTGAAGGATGGGGGGGCAATCAGCCCCAGCATTTT. It translates to CASSEGWGGNQPQHF.

The rearrangement joins TRBV24-1 to TRBJ1-2; 8 positions match TRBD1. CDR1 and CDR2 (germline): KGHDR, SFDVKD. With 3 bases clipped from V and 8 bases from J, the junction kept 7 bases outside the gene matches. This CDR3 contains 14 residues. The CDR3 DNA reads TGTGCCACCAGTGATCCCTACAGGGGGAGCGGCTACACCTTC. Its translation: CATSDPYRGSGYTF.

The J gene is TRBJ1-1, the V gene TRBV7-9; tentative D call: TRBD1 (5 bases). Deletions cut 6 bases from V and 1 base from J, with 12 bases between. The CDR3 contains 14 residues. Germline V gene data show CDR1 as SEHNR and CDR2 as FQNEAQ (reference sequence). The CDR3: CASRPTGENTEAFF. The CDR3 DNA is TGTGCCAGCAGGCCGACGGGGGAGAACACTGAAGCTTTCTTT.

This clonotype occurred once. The chain combines TRBV11-2 with TRBJ2-1; 7 bases are shared with TRBD1. V dropped 5 bases and J dropped 10; count of bases not matched to a gene: 14. The germline CDR1 and CDR2 sequences are SGHAT and FQNNGV. The CDR3 loop spans 15 amino acids. As DNA, the CDR3 is TGTGCCAGCAGCCCCACCCGGGACAGCACGGGGGAGCAGTTCTTC. Its protein is CASSPTRDSTGEQFF. The complete variable domain, with remaining parts taken from reference TRBV11-2 and TRBJ2-1, reads EAGVAQSPRYKIIEKRQSVAFWCNPISGHATLYWYQQILGQGPKLLIQFQNNGVVDDSQLPKDRFSAERLKGVDSTLKIQPAKLEDSAVYLCASSPTRDSTGEQFFGPGTRLTVL.

This clonotype was seen at least ten times. This chain connects TRBV27 to TRBJ2-1; no definite D call. This CDR3 has 13 amino acids. Between the trimmed V and J ends, which lost 4 bases and 8 bases, there was a span of 12 bases. CDR1 is MNHEY and CDR2 is SMNVEV in the germline V gene (reference sequence). The CDR3 nucleotides read TGTGCCAGCAGTTCCCGGCCCGTAGATGAGCAGTTCTTC. Protein: CASSSRPVDEQFF.

The sample holds a few counts of this clonotype. The V gene is TRBV20-1, the J gene TRBJ1-2; 8 nucleotides align to TRBD1. Germline V gives CDR1 DFQATT, CDR2 SNEGSKA (reference sequence). The CDR3 extends over 12 amino acids. CDR3 DNA: TGCAGCCGAGGACAGGGAAACTATGGCTACACCTTC. It is translated as CSRGQGNYGYTF.

The chain is built from TRBV15 and TRBJ1-2; 9 bases line up with TRBD1. CDR1 LNHNV and CDR2 YYDKDF come from the germline V gene (reference sequence). With V trimmed by 6 bases and J by 4 bases, 6 bases remained unmatched. CDR3 length: 14 residues. CDR3 DNA: TGTGCCACCAGTCTCGGACAGGGGTTCTATGGCTACACCTTC. Amino acid sequence: CATSLGQGFYGYTF.

CDR3 DNA: TGTGCCAGCAGGCCGGTAGCGGCTGGGGCCAACGTCCTGACTTTC. The encoded protein is CASRPVAAGANVLTF. V is TRBV12-3 or TRBV12-4 and J is TRBJ2-6; a possible D gene is TRBD2 (6 bases). V lost 6 bases to trimming and J lost 2 bases, with 11 bases between them. This CDR3 comprises 15 residues.

This clonotype occurred many times. The J gene is TRBJ1-6, the V gene TRBV6-5, with TRBD1 matching over 7 bases. After removal of 6 bases from V and 7 bases from J, the junction contained 12 bases not matched to a gene. Germline V gene lookup returns CDR1 MNHEY and CDR2 SVGAGI. This CDR3 is 16 amino acids long. The CDR3 region has the DNA TGTGCCAGCAGCCACTACTTAGGGGACAGCAATTCACCCCTCCACTTT. Amino acid sequence: CASSHYLGDSNSPLHF.

This clonotype was counted between two and nine times. The V gene is TRBV4-1, the J gene TRBJ1-5; tentative D call: TRBD1 (6 bases). CDR1 is MGHRA, CDR2 YSYEKL, per germline. This CDR3 is built from 16 residues. Trimming cost V 1 base and J 4 bases, with 14 bases left between them. The chain's CDR3 is CASSQVFTGINQPQHF. The CDR3 region has the DNA TGCGCCAGCAGCCAAGTCTTCACAGGGATTAATCAGCCCCAGCATTTT.

This clonotype has ten or more counts. This CDR3 reads CASSLGGPYEQYF. The CDR3, as DNA: TGTGCCAGCAGCTTAGGGGGCCCCTACGAGCAGTACTTC. The chain employs TRBV5-6 and TRBJ2-7; 7 nucleotides line up with TRBD1. Germline CDR1 and CDR2: SGHDT and YYEEEE. The J segment lost 2 bases and the V segment lost 2 bases, leaving 1 base of the junction unmatched. This CDR3 region has 13 residues. The full variable domain, rest sourced from reference TRBV5-6 and TRBJ2-7, is DAGVTQSPTHLIKTRGQQVTLRCSPKSGHDTVSWYQQALGQGPQFIFQYYEEEERQRGNFPDRFSGHQFPNYSSELNVNALLLGDSALYLCASSLGGPYEQYFGPGTRLTVT.

This clonotype has just a few counts. The V and J genes are TRBV6-5 and TRBJ1-2; no definite D call. V was cut by 2 bases and J by 2 bases, with 12 bases left in between. The CDR3 is made up of 15 amino acids. Germline CDR1 is MNHEY and CDR2 is SVGAGI. The CDR3 here is CASSYGLDGNYGYTF. The CDR3 DNA follows: TGTGCCAGCAGTTACGGGTTGGACGGAAACTATGGCTACACCTTC.

A few counts support this clonotype. The J gene is TRBJ2-1, the V gene TRBV9; D is perhaps TRBD1 or TRBD2 (6 bases each). Trimming cost V 0 bases and J 2 bases, with 12 bases left between them. The germline V gene has CDR1 SGDLS and CDR2 YYNGEE. The CDR3 runs to 16 residues. The CDR3 DNA reads as TGTGCCAGCAGCGTAGGAGGAGGGGGTACCTACAATGAGCAGTTCTTC. Encoded protein: CASSVGGGGTYNEQFF.

V and J are TRBV28 and TRBJ2-5, with 7 bases lining up with TRBD1. The V gene's germline CDR1 is MDHEN and CDR2 SYDVKM. The CDR3 length is 15 residues. V lost 8 bases to trimming and J lost 5 bases; unmatched junction nucleotides: 14. The DNA for the CDR3 is TGTGCCAGCCTCAGCGACGACAGGGATTGGGAGACCCAGTACTTC. It is translated as CASLSDDRDWETQYF.

This clonotype turned up a few times. The chain links TRBV6-6 to TRBJ1-4; 9 nucleotides match TRBD1. J lost 6 bases, V lost 8 bases, and 10 bases had no gene match. CDR1 is MNHNY and CDR2 is SVGAGI in the germline V gene (reference sequence). This CDR3 spans 15 amino acids. CDR3 residues: CASGTGPERYEKLFF. As DNA, the CDR3 is TGTGCCAGCGGGACAGGGCCTGAGCGTTATGAAAAACTGTTTTTT.

This clonotype has at least ten counts. The J gene is TRBJ2-3, the V gene TRBV6-5; D assignment may be TRBD1 or TRBD2 (6 bases each). Germline assignment: CDR1 MNHEY and CDR2 SVGAGI. Trimming cost V 5 bases and J 5 bases, with 17 bases left between them. This CDR3 is 15 amino acids long. CDR3 amino acids: CASSPLGGGRDTQYF. The CDR3 nucleotides are TGTGCCAGCAGTCCCCTCGGAGGGGGGAGAGATACGCAGTATTTT.